This T cell receptor beta chain appears in the sequencing data of a study of shared clonotypes between healthy human individuals. A note on this clone: What it binds is unknown.

The table came from immunoSEQ multiplex PCR; TCRdb's copy has only in-frame clones and leaves some out. The profile shows about 2 million clones, over 85% of them singletons. Study-wide results and caveats: Naive subsets, compared against memory subsets, generally had larger estimated richness values.

J gave up 4 bases and V 4 bases, and 1 base lay outside the gene matches. Germline loops: CDR1 WNHNN, CDR2 SYGVQD (reference sequence). This CDR3 has 14 amino acids. Naive CD8 cells were CD45RO-negative, positively selected for CCR7, excluding terminally differentiated effector memory CD45RA+ cells. Material for sequencing was naive CD8+ T cells sorted from blood. The rearrangement joins TRBV10-1 to TRBJ2-7; 13 nucleotides line up with TRBD2. The clonotype comes from a man aged 18-30 years in good health. The CDR3 spells CASSGLAGGYEQYF. The CDR3 DNA sequence: TGCGCCAGCAGTGGACTAGCGGGAGGTTACGAGCAGTACTTC.